The clone carrying this TCR beta chain was counted once. This CDR3 is 16 amino acids long. Germline values: CDR1 SEHNR, CDR2 FQNEAQ (reference sequence). J was trimmed by 2 bases and V by 3 bases; bases with no gene match: 6. Clones were sequenced by immunoSEQ multiplex PCR, and TCRdb holds only the in-frame ones, with some missing. The sample yields 60,000 or so clones, approximately 57% seen once. This record belongs to a study of cytotoxic CD8 clonotypes in ibrutinib-treated CLL. The genes are TRBV7-9 and TRBJ1-3, with 8 bases fitting TRBD1. The sample was PBMCs, taken after 12 months of ibrutinib treatment. The clonotype originates from a human donor with chronic lymphocytic leukemia. The CDR3 is CASSLGRDRPGNTIYF. CDR3 nucleotides: TGTGCCAGCAGCTTGGGACGGGACAGGCCTGGAAACACCATATATTTT.